This record covers a single T cell receptor beta chain. Its cognate antigen is unknown. Trimming took 2 bases from V and 6 from J; bases not matched to a gene: 3. The CDR3 contains 14 residues. Germline V gives CDR1 MNHNY, CDR2 SVGAGI (reference sequence). The record originates from a study of T cell responses to AZD1222 COVID-19 vaccine. Findings of the study overall: Reportedly, nearly half of unique spike TCRs recognized epitopes outside B.1.351/B.1.1.7 mutations. CD4 TCRs covered the whole spike, strongest at regions 160-218 and 743-854.

Profiled with immunoSEQ multiplex PCR; TCRdb holds only in-frame clones, not every one. Of roughly 130,000 clones detected, about 91% appear once; the ten largest clones hold around 2.7%. This sequence originates from an adult in good health. The chain is built from TRBV6-6 and TRBJ1-1, with 10 bases matching TRBD1. The sequencing used peripheral blood, collected on day 0 of AZD1222 vaccination. This CDR3 reads CASSYHGQGAEAFF. CDR3 DNA sequence: TGTGCCAGCAGTTACCACGGACAGGGGGCTGAAGCTTTCTTT.